Following are 6 T cell receptor beta chains from one sample sequenced in a study of somatic mutations in cytotoxic T cells in rheumatoid arthritis (dated by TCRdb to the late 2010s). Library creation used the immunoSEQ multiplex PCR assay. TCRdb's version of the immuneACCESS table is confined to in-frame rearrangements and falls short of the full clone set. An unresolved V gene accounts for under half of the shortfall where checked; the remainder is of unknown origin. The sample table holds roughly 20,000 clones, of which 68% were seen once. The ten largest clones capture more than 15% of the sample. Sequencing was carried out using CD8+ T cells sorted from blood. The receptors derive from an adult with rheumatoid arthritis.

This rearrangement joins TRBV11-3 to TRBJ2-1; 9 nucleotides line up with TRBD2. Germline trimming cut 5 bases from V and 8 bases from J; bases unmatched to any gene: 7. Germline V gene sequence: CDR1 SGHNT, CDR2 YENEEA. The CDR3 length is 14 residues. The CDR3 DNA reads as TGTGCCAGCAGCACAGATCAGCGGGGGGATGAGCAGTTCTTC. Translating gives CASSTDQRGDEQFF.

The chain links TRBV9 to TRBJ2-3; 10 nucleotides line up with TRBD2. The V gene end was trimmed by 3 bases and the J gene end by 3 bases; junction bases not matched to a gene: 4. The germline V gene encodes CDR1 SGDLS and CDR2 YYNGEE. The CDR3 spans 15 residues. The CDR3 bases are TGTGCCAGCAGCGACCCGGGACTAGCGACAGATACGCAGTATTTT. Translation gives CASSDPGLATDTQYF.

This clone was observed a handful of times. This chain links TRBV6-1 with TRBJ2-2, with D tentatively TRBD2 (5 bases). Trimming removed 3 bases at V and 0 bases at J, with 8 bases between. Germline V gene data show CDR1 as MNHNS and CDR2 as SASEGT. This CDR3 region has 15 residues. The CDR3 here is CASSEEDANTGELFF. The CDR3, as DNA: TGTGCCAGCAGTGAGGAGGACGCGAACACCGGGGAGCTGTTTTTT.

V usage is TRBV15 and J usage is TRBJ1-1; D is ambiguous. This CDR3 is 14 amino acids long. V gave up 2 bases and J gave up 3 bases, with 10 bases separating them. Germline CDR1 reads LNHNV; CDR2 reads YYDKDF (reference sequence). The CDR3 loop reads CATSRNPMDTEAFF. CDR3 nucleotides: TGTGCCACCAGCAGAAACCCTATGGACACTGAAGCTTTCTTT.

By sample fraction, this clone is medium-sized. V is TRBV5-4 and J is TRBJ1-2; perhaps TRBD1 as D (6 bases). This CDR3 spans 14 amino acids. The germline CDR1 and CDR2 sequences are SGHNT and YYREEE (reference sequence). The V gene lost 0 bases and the J gene lost 5 bases, with 11 bases spanning the gap. The CDR3 DNA reads as TGTGCCAGCAGCTTGGAGAACAGGGCTTATGGCTACACCTTC. This sequence encodes CASSLENRAYGYTF. Combining the CDR3 with reference TRBV5-4 and TRBJ1-2 gives the whole variable domain ETGVTQSPTHLIKTRGQQVTLRCSSQSGHNTVSWYQQALGQGPQFIFQYYREEENGRGNFPPRFSGLQFPNYSSELNVNALELDDSALYLCASSLENRAYGYTFGSGTRLTVV.

The rearrangement joins TRBV28 to TRBJ2-2; the D is unclear. V lost 3 bases to trimming and J lost 3 bases, with 8 bases between them. The CDR3 totals 14 residues. Germline V lookup: CDR1 MDHEN, CDR2 SYDVKM. In DNA form, the CDR3 reads TGTGCCAGCAGTTTGGACGGATACACCGGGGAGCTGTTTTTT. The encoded protein is CASSLDGYTGELFF. Filled out from reference TRBV28 and TRBJ2-2, the complete variable domain reads DVKVTQSSRYLVKRTGEKVFLECVQDMDHENMFWYRQDPGLGLRLIYFSYDVKMKEKGDIPEGYSVSREKKERFSLILESASTNQTSMYLCASSLDGYTGELFFGEGSRLTVL.